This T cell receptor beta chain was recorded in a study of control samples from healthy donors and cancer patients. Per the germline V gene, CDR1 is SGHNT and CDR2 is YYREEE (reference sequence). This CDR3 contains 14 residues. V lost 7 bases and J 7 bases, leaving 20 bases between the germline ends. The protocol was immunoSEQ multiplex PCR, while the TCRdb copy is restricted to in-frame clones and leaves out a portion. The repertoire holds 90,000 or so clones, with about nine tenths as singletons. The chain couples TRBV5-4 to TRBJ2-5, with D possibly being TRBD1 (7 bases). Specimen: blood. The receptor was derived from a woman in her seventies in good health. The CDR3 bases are TGTGCCAGCGGGGGCGGGACAGAGTTAGGGACCCAGTACTTC. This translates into CASGGGTELGTQYF.